This T cell receptor (beta chain) was sequenced in a study of Tregs in tolerant kidney transplant recipients. Study observations and caveats: The most relevant donor-specific Treg TCRbeta repertoire apparently came from expansion with activated donor B cells. Few patients were studied, so findings need validation in larger groups.

With regard to this clone: Its antigen remains unknown. The read ends 3 residues shy of where the CDR3 ends; the end is completed using the germline J gene.

The protocol was immunoSEQ multiplex PCR, while the TCRdb copy is restricted to in-frame clones and leaves out a portion. The sample data list about 23,000 clones. Mixed chimerism was transient after nonmyeloablative marrow transplants from related graft donors. Unstimulated regulatory T cells (CD4+CD25+CD127-), CD4+CD25- non-regulatory cells, CD4 and CD8 cells were FACS-sorted from thawed PBMCs. J gave up 9 bases and V 6 bases, and 15 bases lay outside the gene matches. CDR1 is SGHRS and CDR2 is YFSETQ in the germline V gene. The CDR3 totals 15 residues. Sequenced material: CD4+ T cells from blood (PBMCs), taken 6 months after the transplant. The origin of this receptor is a human patient who received a combined kidney and bone marrow transplant. T cells may partly derive from the graft donor. The chain combines TRBV5-1 with TRBJ2-1; 7 nucleotides agree with TRBD2. CDR3 in amino acids: CASKEAAGTAGEQFF. CDR3 bases read: TGCGCCAGCAAGGAGGCAGCGGGGACCGCAGGTGAG.